Sequencing of this T cell receptor (beta chain) was carried out in a study of cytomegalovirus exposure and HLA in healthy donors. Study observations and caveats: Earlier results showed most TCR beta V segments being productive about 87% or about 30% of the time. Information on immune exposure was restricted to one variable (CMV serostatus).

The germline CDR1 and CDR2 sequences are SGHVS and FQNEAQ. The CDR3 length is 13 residues. V was clipped by 4 bases and J by 6 bases, with 12 bases between them. To note about this clone: Its target is not known.

PCR used 60 Vbeta primers and 13 Jbeta primers. Repertoires were generated with immunoSEQ multiplex PCR, while TCRdb's copy carries only in-frame clones and drops some. The sample shows approximately 190,000 clones, roughly 81% of them seen only once. This chain uses TRBV7-8 with TRBJ1-2; tentative D call: TRBD1 (5 bases). The sequenced sample consisted of PBMCs. This receptor was obtained from a woman in her 30s in good health and CMV-seropositive. DNA for the CDR3: TGTGCCAGCAGCTCCCAGGGTACCCATGGCTACACCTTC. Protein: CASSSQGTHGYTF.